The clone carrying this TCR beta chain was counted only a few times. This sample is drawn from a study of blood T cells in healthy people across ages. PCR was performed a second time for about 7 to 11 cycles using a sample-barcoded 5' primer and a J-beta primer mix. One entry per CDR3 protein, called by TCRdb with MiXCR from the 5' RACE reads. The sample shows around 990,000 distinct CDR3 sequences, 25% of them seen only once. The CDR3 runs to 19 residues. The germline CDR1 and CDR2 sequences are PRHDT and FYEKMQ (reference sequence). Trimming left V 0 bases short and J 7 bases short, with 25 bases between. These data were also reused for a study on T cells of mothers and their children.

The sequenced sample consisted of blood. This receptor was obtained from a girl between 2 and 10 years old in good health. The chain links TRBV13 to TRBJ2-1; D not resolved. The CDR3 spells CASSLGTRPPVKSENEQFF. The CDR3 DNA sequence: TGTGCCAGCAGCTTAGGCACCAGACCACCAGTCAAGTCCGAAAATGAGCAGTTCTTC.